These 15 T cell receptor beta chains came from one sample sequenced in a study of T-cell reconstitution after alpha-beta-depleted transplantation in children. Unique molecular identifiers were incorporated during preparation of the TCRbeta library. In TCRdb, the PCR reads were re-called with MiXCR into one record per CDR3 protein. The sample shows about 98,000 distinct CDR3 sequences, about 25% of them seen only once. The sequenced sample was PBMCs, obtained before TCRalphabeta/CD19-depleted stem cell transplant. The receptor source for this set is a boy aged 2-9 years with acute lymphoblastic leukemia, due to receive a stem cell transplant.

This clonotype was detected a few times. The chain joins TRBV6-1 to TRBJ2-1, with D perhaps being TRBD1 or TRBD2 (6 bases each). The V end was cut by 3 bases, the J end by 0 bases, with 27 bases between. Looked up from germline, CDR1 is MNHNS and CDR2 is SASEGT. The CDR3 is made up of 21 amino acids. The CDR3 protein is CASSETIQGPAEGLSYNEQFF. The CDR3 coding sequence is TGTGCCAGCAGTGAGACCATACAGGGCCCAGCGGAGGGACTCTCCTACAATGAGCAGTTCTTC.

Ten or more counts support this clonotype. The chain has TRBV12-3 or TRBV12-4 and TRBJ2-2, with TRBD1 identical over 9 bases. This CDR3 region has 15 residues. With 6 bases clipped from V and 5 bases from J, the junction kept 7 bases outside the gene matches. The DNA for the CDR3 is TGTGCCAGCAGGGCGGGACAGGGAATGACCGGGGAGCTGTTTTTT. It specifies CASRAGQGMTGELFF.

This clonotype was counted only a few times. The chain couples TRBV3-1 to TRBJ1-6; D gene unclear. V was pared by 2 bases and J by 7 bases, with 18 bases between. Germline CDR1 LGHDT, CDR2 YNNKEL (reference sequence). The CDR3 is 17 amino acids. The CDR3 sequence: CASSQQLSRTRNSPLHF. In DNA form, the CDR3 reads TGTGCCAGCAGCCAACAACTCTCCCGGACCCGAAATTCACCCCTCCACTTT.

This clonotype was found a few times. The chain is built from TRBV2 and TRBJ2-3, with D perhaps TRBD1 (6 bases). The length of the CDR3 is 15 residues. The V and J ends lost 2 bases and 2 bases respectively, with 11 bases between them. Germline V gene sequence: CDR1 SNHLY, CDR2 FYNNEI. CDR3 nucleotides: TGTGCCAGCAGTGAACAGGGGCCCTCCACAGATACGCAGTATTTT. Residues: CASSEQGPSTDTQYF.

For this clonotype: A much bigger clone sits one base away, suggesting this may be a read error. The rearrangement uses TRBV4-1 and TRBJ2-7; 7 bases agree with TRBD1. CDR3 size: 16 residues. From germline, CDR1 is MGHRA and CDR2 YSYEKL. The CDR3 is CTSSQVTGAYAYEQYF. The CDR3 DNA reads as TGCACCAGCAGCCAGGTCACAGGGGCATACGCCTACGAGCAGTACTTC.

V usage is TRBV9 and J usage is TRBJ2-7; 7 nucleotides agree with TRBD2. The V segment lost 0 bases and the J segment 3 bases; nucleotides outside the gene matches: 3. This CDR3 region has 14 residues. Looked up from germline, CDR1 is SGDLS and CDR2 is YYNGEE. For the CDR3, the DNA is TGTGCCAGCAGCGTAGAACCGGGGGGCTACGAGCAGTACTTC. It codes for CASSVEPGGYEQYF.

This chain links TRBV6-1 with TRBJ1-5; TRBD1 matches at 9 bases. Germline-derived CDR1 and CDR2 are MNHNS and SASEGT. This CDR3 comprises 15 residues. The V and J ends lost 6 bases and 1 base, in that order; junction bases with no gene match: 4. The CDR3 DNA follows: TGTGCCAGCAGGAGGACAGGGGTGAGCAATCAGCCCCAGCATTTT. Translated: CASRRTGVSNQPQHF.

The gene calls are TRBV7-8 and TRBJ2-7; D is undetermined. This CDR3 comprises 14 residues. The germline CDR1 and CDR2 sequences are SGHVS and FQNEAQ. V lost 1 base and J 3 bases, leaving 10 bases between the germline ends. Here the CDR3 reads CASSLGVRVYEQYF. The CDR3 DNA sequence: TGTGCCAGCAGCTTAGGCGTCAGAGTCTACGAGCAGTACTTC.

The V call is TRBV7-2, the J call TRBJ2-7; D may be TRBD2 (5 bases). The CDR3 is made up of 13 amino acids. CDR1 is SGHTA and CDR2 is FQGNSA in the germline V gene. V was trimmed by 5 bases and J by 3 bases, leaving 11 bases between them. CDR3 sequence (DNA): TGTGCCAGCAGCGGCACTAGGGTCTACGAGCAGTACTTC. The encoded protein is CASSGTRVYEQYF.

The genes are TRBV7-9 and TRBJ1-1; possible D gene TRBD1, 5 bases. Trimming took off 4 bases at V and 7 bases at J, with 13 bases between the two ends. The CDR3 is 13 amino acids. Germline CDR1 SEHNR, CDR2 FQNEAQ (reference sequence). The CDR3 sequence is CASSWGKRDEAFF. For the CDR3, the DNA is TGTGCCAGCAGCTGGGGGAAGAGAGATGAAGCTTTCTTT.

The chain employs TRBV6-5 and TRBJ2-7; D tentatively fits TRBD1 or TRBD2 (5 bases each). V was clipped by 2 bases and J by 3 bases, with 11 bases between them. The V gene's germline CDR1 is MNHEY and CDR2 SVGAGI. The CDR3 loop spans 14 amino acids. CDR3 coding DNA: TGTGCCAGCAGTTACCGGGACGGAAACTACGAGCAGTACTTC. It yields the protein CASSYRDGNYEQYF.

The CDR3 reads CSAAGTGKTNEQYF. For the CDR3, the DNA is TGCAGTGCGGCCGGGACAGGGAAAACTAACGAGCAGTACTTC. V and J are TRBV20-1 and TRBJ2-7; 9 nucleotides line up with TRBD1. Trimming took 6 bases from V and 5 from J; bases not matched to a gene: 11. This CDR3 region has 14 residues. CDR1 is DFQATT and CDR2 is SNEGSKA in the germline V gene (reference sequence).

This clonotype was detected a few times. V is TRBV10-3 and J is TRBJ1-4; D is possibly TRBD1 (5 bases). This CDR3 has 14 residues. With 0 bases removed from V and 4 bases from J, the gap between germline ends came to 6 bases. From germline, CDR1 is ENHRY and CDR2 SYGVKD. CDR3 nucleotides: TGTGCCATCAGTGAGTCAAGGGGTAATGAAAAACTGTTTTTT. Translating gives CAISESRGNEKLFF.

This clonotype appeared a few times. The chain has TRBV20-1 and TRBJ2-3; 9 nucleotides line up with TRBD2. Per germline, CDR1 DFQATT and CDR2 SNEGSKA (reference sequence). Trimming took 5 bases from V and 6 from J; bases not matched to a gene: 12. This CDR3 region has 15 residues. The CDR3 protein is CSALMTSGSGDTQYF. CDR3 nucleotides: TGCAGTGCTCTCATGACTAGCGGAAGCGGGGATACGCAGTATTTT.

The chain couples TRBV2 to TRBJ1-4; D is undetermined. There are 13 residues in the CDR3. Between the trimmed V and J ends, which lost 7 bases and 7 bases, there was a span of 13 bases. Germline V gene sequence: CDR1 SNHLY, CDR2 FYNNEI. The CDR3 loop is CASIRGSGEKLFF. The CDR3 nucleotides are TGTGCCAGCATTCGGGGATCGGGTGAAAAACTGTTTTTT.